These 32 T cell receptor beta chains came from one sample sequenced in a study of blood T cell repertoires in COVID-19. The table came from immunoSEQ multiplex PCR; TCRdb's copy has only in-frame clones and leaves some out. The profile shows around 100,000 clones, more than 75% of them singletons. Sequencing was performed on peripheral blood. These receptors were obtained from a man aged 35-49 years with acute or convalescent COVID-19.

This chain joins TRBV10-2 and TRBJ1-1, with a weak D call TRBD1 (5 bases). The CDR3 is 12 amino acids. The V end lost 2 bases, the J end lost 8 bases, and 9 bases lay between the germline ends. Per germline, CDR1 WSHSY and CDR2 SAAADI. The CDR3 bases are TGCGCCAGCAGTGAGATTCAGGGAGAAGCTTTCTTT. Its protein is CASSEIQGEAFF.

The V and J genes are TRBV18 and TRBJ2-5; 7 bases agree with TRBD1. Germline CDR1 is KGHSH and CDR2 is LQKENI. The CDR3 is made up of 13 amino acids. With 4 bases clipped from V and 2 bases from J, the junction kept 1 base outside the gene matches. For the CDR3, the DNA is TGTGCCAGCTCACGGGGACAGCAAGAGACCCAGTACTTC. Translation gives CASSRGQQETQYF.

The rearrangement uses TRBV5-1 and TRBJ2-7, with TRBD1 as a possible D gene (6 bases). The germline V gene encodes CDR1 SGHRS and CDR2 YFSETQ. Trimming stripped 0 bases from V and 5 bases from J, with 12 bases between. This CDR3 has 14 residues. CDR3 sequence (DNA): TGCGCCAGCAGCTTGGGGGGGCTTCAGGACGAGCAGTACTTC. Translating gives CASSLGGLQDEQYF.

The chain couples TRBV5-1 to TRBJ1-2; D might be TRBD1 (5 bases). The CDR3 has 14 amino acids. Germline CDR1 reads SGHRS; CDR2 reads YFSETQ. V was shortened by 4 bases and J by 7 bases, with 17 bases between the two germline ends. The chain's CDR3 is CASSQGSLNGGYTF. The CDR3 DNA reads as TGCGCCAGCAGCCAGGGATCTCTGAATGGTGGCTACACCTTC.

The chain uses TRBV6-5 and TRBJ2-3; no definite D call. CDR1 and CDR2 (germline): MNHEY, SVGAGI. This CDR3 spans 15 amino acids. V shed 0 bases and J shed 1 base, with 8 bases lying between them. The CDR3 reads CASSYSMAGTDTQYF. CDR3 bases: TGTGCCAGCAGTTACTCGATGGCGGGCACAGATACGCAGTATTTT.

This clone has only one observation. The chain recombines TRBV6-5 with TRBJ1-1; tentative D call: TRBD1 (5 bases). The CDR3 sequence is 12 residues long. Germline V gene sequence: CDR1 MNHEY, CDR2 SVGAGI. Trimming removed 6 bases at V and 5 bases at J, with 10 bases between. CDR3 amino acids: CASRGVGTEAFF. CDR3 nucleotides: TGTGCCAGCAGAGGGGTGGGGACTGAAGCTTTCTTT.

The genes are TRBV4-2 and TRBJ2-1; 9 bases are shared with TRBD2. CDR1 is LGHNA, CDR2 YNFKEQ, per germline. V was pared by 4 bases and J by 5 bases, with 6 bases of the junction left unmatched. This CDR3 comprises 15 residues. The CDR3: CASSLGWTSDNEQFF. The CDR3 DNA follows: TGTGCCAGCAGCCTTGGATGGACTAGCGACAATGAGCAGTTCTTC.

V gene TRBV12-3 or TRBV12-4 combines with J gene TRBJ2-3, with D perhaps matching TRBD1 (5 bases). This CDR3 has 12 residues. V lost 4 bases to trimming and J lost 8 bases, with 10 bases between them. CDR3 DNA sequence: TGTGCCAGCAGTTCTGGACACGCTACGCAGTATTTT. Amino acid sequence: CASSSGHATQYF.

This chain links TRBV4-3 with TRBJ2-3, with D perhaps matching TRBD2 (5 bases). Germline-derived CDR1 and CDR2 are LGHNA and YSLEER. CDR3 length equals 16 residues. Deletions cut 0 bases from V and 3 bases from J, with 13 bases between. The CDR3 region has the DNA TGCGCCAGCAGCCAAGATCCGGCAGAGGGTACAGATACGCAGTATTTT. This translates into CASSQDPAEGTDTQYF.

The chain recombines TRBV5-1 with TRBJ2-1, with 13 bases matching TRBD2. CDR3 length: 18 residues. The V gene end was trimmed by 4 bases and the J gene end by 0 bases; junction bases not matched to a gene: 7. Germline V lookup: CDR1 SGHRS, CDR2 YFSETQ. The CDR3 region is CASSPGLAGLDSYNEQFF. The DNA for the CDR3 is TGCGCCAGCAGCCCGGGACTAGCGGGGCTCGACTCCTACAATGAGCAGTTCTTC.

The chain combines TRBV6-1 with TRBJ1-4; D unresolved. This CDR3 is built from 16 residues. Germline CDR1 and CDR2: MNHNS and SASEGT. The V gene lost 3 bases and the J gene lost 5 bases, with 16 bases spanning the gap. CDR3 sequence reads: CASSEPIREKNEKLFF. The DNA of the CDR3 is TGTGCCAGCAGTGAGCCCATCCGTGAGAAGAATGAAAAACTGTTTTTT.

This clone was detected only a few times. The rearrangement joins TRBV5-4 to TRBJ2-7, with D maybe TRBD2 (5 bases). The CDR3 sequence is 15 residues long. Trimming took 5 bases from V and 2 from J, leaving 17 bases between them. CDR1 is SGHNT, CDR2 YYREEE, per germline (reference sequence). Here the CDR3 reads CASRPLGVPTYEQYF. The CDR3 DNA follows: TGTGCCAGCAGACCCCTCGGGGTCCCAACCTACGAGCAGTACTTC.

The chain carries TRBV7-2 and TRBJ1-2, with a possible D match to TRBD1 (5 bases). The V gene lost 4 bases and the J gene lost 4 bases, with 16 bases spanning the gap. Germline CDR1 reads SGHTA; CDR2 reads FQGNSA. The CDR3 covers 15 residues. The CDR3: CASSSFFGGSYGYTF. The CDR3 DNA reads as TGTGCCAGCAGCTCGTTCTTTGGGGGGAGCTATGGCTACACCTTC. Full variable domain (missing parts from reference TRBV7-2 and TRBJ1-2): GAGVSQSPSNKVTEKGKDVELRCDPISGHTALYWYRQSLGQGLEFLIYFQGNSAPDKSGLPSDRFSAERTGGSVSTLTIQRTQQEDSAVYLCASSSFFGGSYGYTFGSGTRLTVV.

CDR3 bases: TGTGCCAGAAGGGAGACAGGGGTTGTCAATGAGCAGTTCTTC. This translates into CARRETGVVNEQFF. The chain combines TRBV9 with TRBJ2-1; 8 nucleotides line up with TRBD1. This CDR3 is 14 amino acids long. Germline V gives CDR1 SGDLS, CDR2 YYNGEE. After removal of 8 bases from V and 6 bases from J, the junction contained 10 bases not matched to a gene.

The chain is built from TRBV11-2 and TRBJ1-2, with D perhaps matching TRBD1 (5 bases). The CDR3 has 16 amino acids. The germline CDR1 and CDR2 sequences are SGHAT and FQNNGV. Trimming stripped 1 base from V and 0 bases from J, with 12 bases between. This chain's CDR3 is CASSLGGAGTNYGYTF. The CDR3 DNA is TGTGCCAGCAGCTTAGGCGGGGCAGGCACTAACTATGGCTACACCTTC.

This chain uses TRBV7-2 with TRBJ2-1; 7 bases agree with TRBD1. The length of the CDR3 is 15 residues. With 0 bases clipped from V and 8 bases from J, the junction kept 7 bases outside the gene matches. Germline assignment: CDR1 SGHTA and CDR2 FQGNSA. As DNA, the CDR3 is TGTGCCAGCAGCTTAGCCCCAGGGGGAATTGATGAGCAGTTCTTC. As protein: CASSLAPGGIDEQFF.

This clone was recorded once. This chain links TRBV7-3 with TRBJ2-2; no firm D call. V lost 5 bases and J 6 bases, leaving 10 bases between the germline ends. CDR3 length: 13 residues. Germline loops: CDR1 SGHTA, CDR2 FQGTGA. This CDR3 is CASSPSEAGELFF. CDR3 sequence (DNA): TGTGCCAGCAGCCCGTCCGAGGCCGGGGAGCTGTTTTTT.

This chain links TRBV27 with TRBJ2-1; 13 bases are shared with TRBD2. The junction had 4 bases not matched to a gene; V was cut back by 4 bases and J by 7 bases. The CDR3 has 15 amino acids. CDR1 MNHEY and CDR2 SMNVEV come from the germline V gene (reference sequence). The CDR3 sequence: CASSSGLAGPNEQFF. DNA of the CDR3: TGTGCCAGCAGTTCGGGACTAGCGGGGCCTAATGAGCAGTTCTTC.

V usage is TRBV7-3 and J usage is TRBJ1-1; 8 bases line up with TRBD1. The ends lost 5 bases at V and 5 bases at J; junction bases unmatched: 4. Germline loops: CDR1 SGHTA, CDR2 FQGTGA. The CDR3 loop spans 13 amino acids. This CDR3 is CASSVGQGTEAFF. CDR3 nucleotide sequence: TGTGCCAGCAGCGTCGGACAGGGAACTGAAGCTTTCTTT.

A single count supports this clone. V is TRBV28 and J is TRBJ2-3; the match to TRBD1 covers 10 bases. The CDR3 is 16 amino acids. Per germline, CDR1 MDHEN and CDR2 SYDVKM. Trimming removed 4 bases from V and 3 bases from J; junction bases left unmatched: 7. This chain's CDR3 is CASSSPGDRGTDTQYF. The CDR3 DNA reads TGTGCCAGCAGTTCCCCGGGGGACAGGGGTACAGATACGCAGTATTTT.

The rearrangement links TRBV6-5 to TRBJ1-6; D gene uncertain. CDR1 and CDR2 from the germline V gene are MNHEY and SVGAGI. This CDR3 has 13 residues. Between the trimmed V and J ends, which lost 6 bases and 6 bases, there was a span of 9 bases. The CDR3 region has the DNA TGTGCCAGCAGACTCGCTGGTAATTCACCCCTCCACTTT. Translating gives CASRLAGNSPLHF.

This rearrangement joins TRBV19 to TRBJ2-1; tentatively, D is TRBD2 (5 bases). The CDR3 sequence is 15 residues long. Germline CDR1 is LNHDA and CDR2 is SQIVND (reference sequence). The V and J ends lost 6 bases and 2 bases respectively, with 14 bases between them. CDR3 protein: CASSKLGAPYNEQFF. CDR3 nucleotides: TGTGCCAGTAGCAAACTAGGAGCCCCCTACAATGAGCAGTTCTTC.

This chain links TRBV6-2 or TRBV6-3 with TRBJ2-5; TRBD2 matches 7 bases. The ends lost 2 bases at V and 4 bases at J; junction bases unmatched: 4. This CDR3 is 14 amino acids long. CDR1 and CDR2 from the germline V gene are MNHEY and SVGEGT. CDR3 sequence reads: CASSYVLAGETQYF. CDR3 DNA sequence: TGTGCCAGCAGTTACGTGTTAGCGGGAGAGACCCAGTACTTC.

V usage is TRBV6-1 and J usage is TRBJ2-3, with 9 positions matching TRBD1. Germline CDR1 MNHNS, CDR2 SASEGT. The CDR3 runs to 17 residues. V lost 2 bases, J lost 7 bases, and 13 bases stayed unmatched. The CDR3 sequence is CASSELLDRGPAYTQYF. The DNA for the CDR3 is TGTGCCAGCAGTGAATTGTTGGACAGGGGCCCTGCCTATACGCAGTATTTT.

This CDR3 reads CASSHGGSYNEQFF. CDR3 sequence (DNA): TGTGCCAGCTCACATGGGGGGTCCTACAATGAGCAGTTCTTC. This chain connects TRBV18 to TRBJ2-1; maybe TRBD2 (6 bases). The germline gives CDR1 KGHSH, CDR2 LQKENI. The CDR3 is 14 amino acids. The V end lost 4 bases, the J end lost 1 base, and 8 bases lay between the germline ends.

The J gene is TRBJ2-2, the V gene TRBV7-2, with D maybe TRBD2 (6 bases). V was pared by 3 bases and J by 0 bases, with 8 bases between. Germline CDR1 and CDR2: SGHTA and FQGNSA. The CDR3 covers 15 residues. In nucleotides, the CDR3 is TGTGCCAGCAGCTTGGTAGCGGCGAACACCGGGGAGCTGTTTTTT. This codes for CASSLVAANTGELFF. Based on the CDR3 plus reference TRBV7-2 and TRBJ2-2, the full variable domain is GAGVSQSPSNKVTEKGKDVELRCDPISGHTALYWYRQSLGQGLEFLIYFQGNSAPDKSGLPSDRFSAERTGGSVSTLTIQRTQQEDSAVYLCASSLVAANTGELFFGEGSRLTVL.

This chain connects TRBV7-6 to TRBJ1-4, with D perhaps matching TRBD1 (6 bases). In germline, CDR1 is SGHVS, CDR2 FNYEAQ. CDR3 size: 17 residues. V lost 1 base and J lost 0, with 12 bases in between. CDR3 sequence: CASSLVSGAATNEKLFF. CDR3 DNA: TGTGCCAGCAGCTTAGTGTCAGGGGCCGCAACTAATGAAAAACTGTTTTTT.

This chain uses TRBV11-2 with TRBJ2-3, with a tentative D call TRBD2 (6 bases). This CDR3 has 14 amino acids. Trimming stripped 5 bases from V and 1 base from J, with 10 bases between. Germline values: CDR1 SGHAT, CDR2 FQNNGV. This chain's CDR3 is CASSRGGGTDTQYF. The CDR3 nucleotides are TGTGCCAGCAGCCGGGGCGGGGGCACAGATACGCAGTATTTT. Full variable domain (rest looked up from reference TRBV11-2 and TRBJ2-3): EAGVAQSPRYKIIEKRQSVAFWCNPISGHATLYWYQQILGQGPKLLIQFQNNGVVDDSQLPKDRFSAERLKGVDSTLKIQPAKLEDSAVYLCASSRGGGTDTQYFGPGTRLTVL.

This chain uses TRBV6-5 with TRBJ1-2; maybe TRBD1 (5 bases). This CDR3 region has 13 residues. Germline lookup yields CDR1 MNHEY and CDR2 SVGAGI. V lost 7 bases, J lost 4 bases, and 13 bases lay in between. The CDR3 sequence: CASTYQGLYGYTF. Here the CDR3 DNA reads TGTGCCAGCACTTATCAGGGTCTCTATGGCTACACCTTC.

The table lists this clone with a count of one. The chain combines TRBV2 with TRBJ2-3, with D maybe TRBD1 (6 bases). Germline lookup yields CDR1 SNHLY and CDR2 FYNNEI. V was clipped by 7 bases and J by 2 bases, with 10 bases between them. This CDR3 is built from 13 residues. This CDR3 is CASTGTPTDTQYF. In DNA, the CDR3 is TGTGCCAGCACCGGGACACCCACAGATACGCAGTATTTT.

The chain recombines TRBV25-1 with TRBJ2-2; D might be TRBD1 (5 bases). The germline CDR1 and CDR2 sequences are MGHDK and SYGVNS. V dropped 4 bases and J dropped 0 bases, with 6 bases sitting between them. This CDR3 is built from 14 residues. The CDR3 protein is CASSGRANTGELFF. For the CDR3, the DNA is TGTGCCAGCAGTGGCAGGGCGAACACCGGGGAGCTGTTTTTT.

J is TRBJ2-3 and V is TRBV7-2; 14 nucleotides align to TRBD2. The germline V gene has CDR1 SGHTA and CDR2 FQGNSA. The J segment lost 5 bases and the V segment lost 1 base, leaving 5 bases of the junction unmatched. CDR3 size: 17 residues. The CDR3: CASSLVGTSGRGDTQYF. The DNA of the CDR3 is TGTGCCAGCAGCTTAGTAGGGACTAGCGGGAGAGGAGATACGCAGTATTTT.